This T cell receptor (beta chain) was sequenced for a study of cytotoxic CD8 clonotypes in ibrutinib-treated CLL. Study outcomes and limitations: At the start, clonality exceeded age-matched healthy donors and followed circulating CD8+ T-cell counts.

TCR beta libraries used 2 to 2.5 micrograms of genomic DNA from cryopreserved PBMCs. The method was immunoSEQ multiplex PCR; TCRdb's version includes in-frame clones alone and lacks a portion of them. The data contain 250,000 to 350,000 clones, less than 85% of them singletons. The CDR3 has 19 residues. Germline V gene data show CDR1 as MNHEY and CDR2 as SMNVEV (reference sequence). The V and J ends lost 5 bases and 4 bases, in that order; junction bases with no gene match: 15. On this clone: The antigen remains undetermined.

This chain uses TRBV27 with TRBJ2-7; 15 nucleotides match TRBD2. The sequencing here drew on PBMCs, taken at disease progression, from a patient treated with ibrutinib. The TCR comes from a human donor with chronic lymphocytic leukemia. CDR3 residues: CASSRPARVGLAGGYEQYF. In DNA form, the CDR3 reads TGTGCCAGCAGTCGCCCGGCTCGGGTGGGACTAGCGGGAGGTTACGAGCAGTACTTC.